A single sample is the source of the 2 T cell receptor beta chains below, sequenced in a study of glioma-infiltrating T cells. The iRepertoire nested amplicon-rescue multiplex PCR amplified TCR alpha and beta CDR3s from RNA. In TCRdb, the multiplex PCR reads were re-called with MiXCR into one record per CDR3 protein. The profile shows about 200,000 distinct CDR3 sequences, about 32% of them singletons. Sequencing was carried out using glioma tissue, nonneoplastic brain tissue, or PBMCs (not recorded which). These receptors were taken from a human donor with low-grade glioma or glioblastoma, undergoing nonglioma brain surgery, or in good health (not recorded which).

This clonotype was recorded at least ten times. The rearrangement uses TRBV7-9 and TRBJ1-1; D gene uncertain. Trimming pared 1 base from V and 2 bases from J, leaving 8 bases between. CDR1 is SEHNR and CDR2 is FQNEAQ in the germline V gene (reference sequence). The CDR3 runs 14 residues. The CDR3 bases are TGTGCCAGCAGCTTAGTGACGGACAACACTGAAGCTTTCTTT. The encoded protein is CASSLVTDNTEAFF.

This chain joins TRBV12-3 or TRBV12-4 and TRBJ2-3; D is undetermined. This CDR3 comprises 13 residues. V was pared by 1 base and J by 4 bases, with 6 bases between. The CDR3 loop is CASSLDSPDTQYF. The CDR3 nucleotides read TGTGCCAGCAGTTTAGACTCACCAGATACGCAGTATTTT.